This T cell receptor (beta chain) was recovered during a study of beta chain features in type 1 diabetes. Study-wide results and caveats: Among all four CD4+ subsets, Type 1 diabetes patients had TCRB CDR3s that were moderately but significantly shorter.

The CDR3 runs 13 residues. The V and J ends lost 5 bases and 7 bases respectively, with 11 bases between them. Germline V lookup: CDR1 SEHNR, CDR2 FQNEAQ (reference sequence). The isolated RNA, all of it, was reverse transcribed, so expressed TCRB transcripts were what got sequenced. Measured with immunoSEQ multiplex PCR; TCRdb has only the in-frame clones, and not every one. The profile shows 500,000 to 650,000 clones, roughly 12% of them singletons. Regarding this clone: Its antigen remains unidentified.

The sequencing input was naive CD4+ T cells from blood. V and J are TRBV7-9 and TRBJ2-2; D assignment may be TRBD1 or TRBD2 (5 bases each). The TCR was taken from a young man with type 1 diabetes. CDR3 sequence reads: CASSPREHGELFF. CDR3 DNA: TGTGCCAGCAGCCCCAGGGAGCACGGGGAGCTGTTTTTT.